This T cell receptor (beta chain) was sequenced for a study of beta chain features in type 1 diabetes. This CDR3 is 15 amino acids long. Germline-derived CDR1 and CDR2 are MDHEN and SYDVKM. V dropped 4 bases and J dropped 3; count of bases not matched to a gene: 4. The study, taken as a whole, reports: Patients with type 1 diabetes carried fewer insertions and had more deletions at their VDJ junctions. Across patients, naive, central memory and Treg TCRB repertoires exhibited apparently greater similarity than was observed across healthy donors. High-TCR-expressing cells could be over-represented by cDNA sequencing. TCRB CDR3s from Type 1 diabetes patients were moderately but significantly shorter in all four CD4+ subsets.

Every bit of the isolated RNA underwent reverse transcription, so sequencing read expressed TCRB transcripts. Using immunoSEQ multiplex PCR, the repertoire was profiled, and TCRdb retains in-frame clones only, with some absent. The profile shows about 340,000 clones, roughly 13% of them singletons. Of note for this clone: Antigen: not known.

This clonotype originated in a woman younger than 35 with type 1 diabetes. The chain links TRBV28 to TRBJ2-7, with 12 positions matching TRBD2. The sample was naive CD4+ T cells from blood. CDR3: CASSSGLAGYYEQYF. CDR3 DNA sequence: TGTGCCAGCAGTTCAGGACTAGCGGGGTACTACGAGCAGTACTTC.